This TCR beta chain comes out of a study of T cell repertoires in cytomegalovirus infection (dated by TCRdb to about 2019). Some background on the complete study: Recently identified HLA-C-restricted CMV epitopes, whose presentation resists viral immunomodulation, were targeted by peptide stimulations together with well-studied HLA-B-restricted epitopes. Donor HLA type was relevant to the analysis, because carriage of CMV infection together with the matching HLA type was indicated by public TCR beta signatures. Results the study describes overall, beyond this receptor: The ex vivo response was dominated by HLA-C-restricted CMV-specific TCR beta clonotypes, and the single most frequent clonotype in two of eight donors was supplied by these HLA-C-restricted clonotypes. In both this cohort and an independent cohort of several hundred donors, the cumulative frequency of public TCR beta family members distinguished carriers of CMV infection plus the relevant HLA type.

In regard to this clonotype: Its cognate antigen has yet to be identified. It has no much larger one-base neighbor in the sample; base qualities were not kept.

V is clipped by 5 bases and J by 5 bases, and the sequence between their germline boundaries is 18 bases long. For CDR1 and CDR2, the germline V gene lists SGHVS and FNYEAQ. Taken from cysteine to phenylalanine, the CDR3 has 15 residues. The retained sequence is limited to the CDR3, 45 bases, with the frame set at the first base. The treatment or condition label on this specimen signifies: in vitro stimulation with specific CMV peptide epitopes to enrich CMV-specific T cells. This sample was sequenced with an Illumina HiSeq 1500. TCRdb reprocessing: public reads trimmed at Q25 with fastp, clones called with MiXCR, in-frame beta chains kept. One record per CDR3 amino acid sequence lists the most common genes and DNA. This sample has roughly 920,000 distinct CDR3 sequences in its table, and around 29% of those were observed once. In total, the top ten clones hold more than 12% of the sample.

The starting material was cultured CD8+ T cells from PBMCs, obtained from culture after CMV antigen stimulation. This clonotype was obtained from a human donor in good health (CMV status not recorded). Some clones in this sample may be carry-over from other donors' samples. The chain employs TRBV7-6 and TRBJ1-1; 5 matching bases give a weak D call of TRBD1. The nucleotides read TGTGCCAGCAGCCCCTTGAGGGGAGCTGAGACTGAAGCTTTCTTT. This gives the protein CASSPLRGAETEAFF.